The T cell receptor (beta chain) under discussion was sequenced for a study of cytotoxic CD8 clonotypes in ibrutinib-treated CLL. Notes on the study in general: Exceeding age-matched healthy donors, baseline clonality also tracked the counts of circulating CD8+ T cells.

V was shortened by 4 bases and J by 9 bases, with 13 bases between the two germline ends. This CDR3 is 12 amino acids long. The germline gives CDR1 MNHNS, CDR2 SASEGT. In regard to this clone: Antigen: not known.

Here immunoSEQ multiplex PCR was the method, and the copy in TCRdb shows in-frame clones only, minus some. The sample has about 330,000 clones; about 61% are singletons. This material consisted of PBMCs, taken after 36 months of ibrutinib treatment. The chain carries TRBV6-1 and TRBJ2-7; a weak D match, TRBD2 (5 bases). The clonotype was recovered from a human donor with chronic lymphocytic leukemia. The CDR3 bases are TGTGCCAGCAGTGGAACTAGGACTTCGCAGTACTTC. Amino acid sequence: CASSGTRTSQYF.